This entry describes one T cell receptor beta chain. What it binds is unknown. The data are from a study of CD8+ T cells in alopecia areata. Study summary: The protocol delivered tofacitinib for 6 to 18 months, then withdrew it for 6 months.

Sample treatment: oral pan-JAK inhibitor, 5-10 mg twice daily. Alopecia areata patients provided lesional scalp punch biopsies and peripheral blood. Findings of the study overall: Persistence during tofacitinib was seen for many expanded lesional clones in scalp and blood. Affected lesional scalp, above all in alopecia totalis/universalis, was more clonal than normal scalp.

RNA was extracted and reverse transcribed into cDNA as the sequencing template. Clones were read by immunoSEQ multiplex PCR, and TCRdb kept only the in-frame ones, dropping some. The data contain fewer than 250,000 clones, over 55% of them singletons. Germline CDR1 reads SQVTM; CDR2 reads ANQGSEA. The CDR3 contains 14 residues. Trimming stripped 1 base from V and 2 bases from J, with 10 bases between. The sequence was collected from a human donor with alopecia areata. V usage is TRBV29-1 and J usage is TRBJ2-3; the D is unclear. Sequenced material: CD4+ T cells sorted from blood, taken at week 24, from a patient treated with tofacitinib. The CDR3, as DNA: TGCAGCGTTGAAGTGGGCAGAAACACAGATACGCAGTATTTT. The encoded protein is CSVEVGRNTDTQYF.